This is a list of T cell receptor beta chains from one sample in a study of blood T cell dynamics during melanoma immunotherapy. The method was immunoSEQ multiplex PCR; TCRdb's version includes in-frame clones alone and lacks a portion of them. The sample holds roughly 10,000 clones; approximately 91% are singletons and the top ten take roughly 7%. The specimen comprised blood, sampled from a patient treated with checkpoint blockade. Receptors were obtained from a human donor with melanoma. The conserved cysteine and the conserved F or W are not part of the CDR3 here. Fields, in order: V gene, CDR3 protein.

v_gene: TRBV28; CDR3aa: ASSFSGSSYNEQF
v_gene: TRBV29-1; CDR3aa: SVRTTENTEAF
v_gene: TRBV7-6; CDR3aa: ASSPEQGDEQY
v_gene: TRBV19; CDR3aa: ASRSWGGDSNQPQH
v_gene: TRBV18; CDR3aa: ASSQPPGLAVDTGELF
v_gene: TRBV6-1; CDR3aa: ASGDTGELF
v_gene: TRBV5-8; CDR3aa: ASSFGDRGPEETQY
v_gene: TRBV5-6; CDR3aa: ASSTSQRAGDTQY
v_gene: TRBV7-9; CDR3aa: ASSLIADSGYT
v_gene: TRBV27; CDR3aa: ASSFSGVYNEQF
v_gene: TRBV13; CDR3aa: ASSASLGVVGGGANVLT
v_gene: TRBV19; CDR3aa: ASRGQYNEQF
v_gene: TRBV27; CDR3aa: ASRSHRVSEKLF
v_gene: TRBV6-5; CDR3aa: ASSYPTEAF
v_gene: TRBV9; CDR3aa: ASSVGPGQVYQPQH
v_gene: TRBV7-2; CDR3aa: ASSFYRGSNQPQH
v_gene: TRBV7-2; CDR3aa: ASSVGQGRETQY
v_gene: TRBV5-1; CDR3aa: ASRLRSTDTQY
v_gene: TRBV4-3; CDR3aa: ASSQDFGGAGYNEQF
v_gene: TRBV28; CDR3aa: ASSLAGAAEQF
v_gene: TRBV6-4; CDR3aa: ASSRHYSSTDTQY
v_gene: TRBV28; CDR3aa: ASSIRLLTQSRANVLT
v_gene: TRBV5-1; CDR3aa: ASSLGNSGANVLT
v_gene: TRBV28; CDR3aa: ASSARGRGNQPQH
v_gene: TRBV10-3; CDR3aa: AISESPTNTDTQY
v_gene: TRBV6-6; CDR3aa: ASSLLNTQY
v_gene: TRBV19; CDR3aa: ASSQQGAETQY
v_gene: TRBV4-1; CDR3aa: ASRTDTTVYNSPLH
v_gene: TRBV7-9; CDR3aa: ASSLAARRIKGGRDTQY
v_gene: TRBV9; CDR3aa: ASSVTWSSLHGYT
v_gene: TRBV7-2; CDR3aa: ASSHPGQASYEQY
v_gene: TRBV6-5; CDR3aa: ASSTGEGYT
v_gene: TRBV14; CDR3aa: ASSQAAGVVNEQF
v_gene: TRBV5-1; CDR3aa: ASSETATGNTIY
v_gene: TRBV29-1; CDR3aa: SVGGLAGVTGYNEQF
v_gene: TRBV6-1; CDR3aa: ASSERGANTEAF
v_gene: TRBV4-3; CDR3aa: ASSQDREQPQH
v_gene: TRBV6-1; CDR3aa: ASRDRTGTDTQY
v_gene: TRBV7-2; CDR3aa: ASSLRDDSGNTIY
v_gene: TRBV5-1; CDR3aa: ASTLTGGNTGELF
v_gene: TRBV7-6; CDR3aa: ASSRGRQETQY
v_gene: TRBV15; CDR3aa: ATSRDTGILKNIQY
v_gene: TRBV9; CDR3aa: ASSDTASYEQY
v_gene: TRBV28; CDR3aa: ASSPPSGSFGNEQF
v_gene: TRBV15; CDR3aa: ATSRDSGGGTEAF
v_gene: TRBV13; CDR3aa: ASSFETSGAPETQY
v_gene: TRBV7-9; CDR3aa: ASSSTSSGRVRTQY
v_gene: TRBV28; CDR3aa: ASSAGFSSQF
v_gene: TRBV11-2; CDR3aa: ASSLTGGNSPLH
v_gene: TRBV9; CDR3aa: ASSAPDTLNTEAF